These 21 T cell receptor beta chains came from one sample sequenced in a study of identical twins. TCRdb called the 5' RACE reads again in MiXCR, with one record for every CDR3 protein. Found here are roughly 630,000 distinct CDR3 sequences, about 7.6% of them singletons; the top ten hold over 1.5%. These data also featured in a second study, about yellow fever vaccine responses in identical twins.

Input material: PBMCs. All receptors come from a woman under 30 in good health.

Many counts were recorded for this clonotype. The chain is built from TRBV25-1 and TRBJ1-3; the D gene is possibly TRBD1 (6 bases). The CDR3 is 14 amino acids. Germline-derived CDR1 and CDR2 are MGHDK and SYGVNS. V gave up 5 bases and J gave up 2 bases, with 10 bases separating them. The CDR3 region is CASSKQGPGNTIYF. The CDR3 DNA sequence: TGTGCCAGCAGTAAACAGGGTCCTGGAAACACCATATATTTT.

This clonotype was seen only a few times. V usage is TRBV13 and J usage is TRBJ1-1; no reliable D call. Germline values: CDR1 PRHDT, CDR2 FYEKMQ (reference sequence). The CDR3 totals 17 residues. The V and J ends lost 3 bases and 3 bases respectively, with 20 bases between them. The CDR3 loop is CASSFNKGGRWDTEAFF. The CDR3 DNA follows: TGTGCCAGCAGCTTCAACAAGGGCGGGAGATGGGACACTGAAGCTTTCTTT.

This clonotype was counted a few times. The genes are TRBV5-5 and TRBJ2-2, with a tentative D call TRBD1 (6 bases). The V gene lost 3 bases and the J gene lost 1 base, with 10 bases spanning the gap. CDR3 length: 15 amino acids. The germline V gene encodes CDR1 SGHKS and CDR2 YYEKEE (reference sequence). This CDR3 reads CASSSRGQNTGELFF. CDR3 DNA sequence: TGTGCCAGCAGCTCGAGGGGACAGAACACCGGGGAGCTGTTTTTT.

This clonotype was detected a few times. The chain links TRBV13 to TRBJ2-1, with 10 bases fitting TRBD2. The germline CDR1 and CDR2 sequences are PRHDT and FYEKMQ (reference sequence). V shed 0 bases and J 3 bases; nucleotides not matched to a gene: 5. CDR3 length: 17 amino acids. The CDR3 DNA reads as TGTGCCAGCAGCTTAGGGAGCGGGAGGGCCTTCTACAATGAGCAGTTCTTC. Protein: CASSLGSGRAFYNEQFF.

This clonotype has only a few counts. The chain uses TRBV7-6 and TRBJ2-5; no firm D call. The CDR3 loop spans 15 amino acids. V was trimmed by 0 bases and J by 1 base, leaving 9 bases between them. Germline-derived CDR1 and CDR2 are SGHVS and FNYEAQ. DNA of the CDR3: TGTGCCAGCAGCTTAGCAGTAGACCTCCAAGAGACCCAGTACTTC. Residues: CASSLAVDLQETQYF.

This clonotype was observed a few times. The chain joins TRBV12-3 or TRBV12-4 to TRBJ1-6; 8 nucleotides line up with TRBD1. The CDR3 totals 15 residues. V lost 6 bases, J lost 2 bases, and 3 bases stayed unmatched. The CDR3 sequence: CASRPTGAYNSPLHF. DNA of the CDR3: TGTGCCAGCAGACCGACAGGGGCCTATAATTCACCCCTCCACTTT.

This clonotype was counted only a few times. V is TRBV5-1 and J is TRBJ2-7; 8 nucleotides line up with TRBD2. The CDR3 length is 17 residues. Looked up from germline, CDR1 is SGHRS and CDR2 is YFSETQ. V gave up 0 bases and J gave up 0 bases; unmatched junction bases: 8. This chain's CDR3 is CASSLVPSGYSSYEQYF. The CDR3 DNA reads TGCGCCAGCAGCTTGGTCCCTAGCGGGTACAGCTCCTACGAGCAGTACTTC.

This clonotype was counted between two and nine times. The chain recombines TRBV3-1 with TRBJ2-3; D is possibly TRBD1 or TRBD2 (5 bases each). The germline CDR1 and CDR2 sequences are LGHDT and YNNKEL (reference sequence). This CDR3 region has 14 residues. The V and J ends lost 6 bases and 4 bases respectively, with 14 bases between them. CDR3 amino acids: CASSPDSGADTQYF. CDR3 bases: TGTGCCAGCAGTCCAGACAGCGGCGCAGATACGCAGTATTTT.

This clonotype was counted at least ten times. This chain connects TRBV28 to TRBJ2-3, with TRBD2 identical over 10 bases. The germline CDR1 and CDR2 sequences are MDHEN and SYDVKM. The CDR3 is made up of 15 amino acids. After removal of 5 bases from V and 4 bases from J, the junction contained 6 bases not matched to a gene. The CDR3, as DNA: TGTGCCAGCAGTCCCTCTAGCGGGAGCTCAGATACGCAGTATTTT. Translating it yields CASSPSSGSSDTQYF.

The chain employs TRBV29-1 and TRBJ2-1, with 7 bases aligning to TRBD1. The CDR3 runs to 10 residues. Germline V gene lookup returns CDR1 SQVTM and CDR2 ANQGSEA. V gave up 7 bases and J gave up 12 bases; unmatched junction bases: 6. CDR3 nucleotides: TGCAGCGCAGACCGGGACAGGCAGTTCTTC. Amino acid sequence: CSADRDRQFF.

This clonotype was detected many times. The DNA for the CDR3 is TGCAGTGCTAGGGACTGGACAGAAAATTCACCCCTCCACTTT. This translates into CSARDWTENSPLHF. V gene TRBV20-1 combines with J gene TRBJ1-6; TRBD1 is a possible D gene (6 bases). The CDR3 covers 14 residues. The germline V and J ends were trimmed by 3 bases and 7 bases, with 13 bases remaining between them. Looked up from germline, CDR1 is DFQATT and CDR2 is SNEGSKA (reference sequence).

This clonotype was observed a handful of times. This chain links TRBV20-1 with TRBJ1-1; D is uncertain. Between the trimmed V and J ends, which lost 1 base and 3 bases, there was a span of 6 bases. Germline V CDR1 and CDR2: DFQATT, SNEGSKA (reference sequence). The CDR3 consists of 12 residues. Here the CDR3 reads CSARAYYTEAFF. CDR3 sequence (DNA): TGCAGTGCTAGAGCGTATTACACTGAAGCTTTCTTT.

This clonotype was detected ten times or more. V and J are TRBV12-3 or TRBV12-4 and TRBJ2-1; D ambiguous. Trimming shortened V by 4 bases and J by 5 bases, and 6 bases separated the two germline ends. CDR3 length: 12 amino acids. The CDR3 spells CASSSTNNEQFF. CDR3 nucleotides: TGTGCCAGCAGTTCCACTAACAATGAGCAGTTCTTC.

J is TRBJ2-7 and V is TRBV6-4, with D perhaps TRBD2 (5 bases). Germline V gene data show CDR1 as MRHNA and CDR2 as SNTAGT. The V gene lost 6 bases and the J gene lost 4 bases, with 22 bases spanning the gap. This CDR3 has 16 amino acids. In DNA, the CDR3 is TGTGCCAGCAGCGGGAAGATGCTCCTGACTCTGTACGAGCAGTACTTC. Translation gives CASSGKMLLTLYEQYF.

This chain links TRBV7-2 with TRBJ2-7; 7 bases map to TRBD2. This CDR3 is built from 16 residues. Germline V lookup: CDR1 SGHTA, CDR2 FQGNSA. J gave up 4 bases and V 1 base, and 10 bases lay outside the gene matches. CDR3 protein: CASSLVDGLDLYEQYV. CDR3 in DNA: TGTGCCAGCAGCTTAGTCGACGGACTAGATTTATACGAGCAGTACGTC.

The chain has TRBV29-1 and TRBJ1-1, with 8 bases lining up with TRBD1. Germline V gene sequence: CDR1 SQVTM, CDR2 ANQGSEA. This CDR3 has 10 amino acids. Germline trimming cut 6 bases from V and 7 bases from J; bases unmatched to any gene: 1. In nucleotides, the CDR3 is TGCAGCGTGGGACAGGATGAAGCTTTCTTT. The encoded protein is CSVGQDEAFF. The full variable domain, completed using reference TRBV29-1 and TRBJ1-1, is SAVISQKPSRDICQRGTSLTIQCQVDSQVTMMFWYRQQPGQSLTLIATANQGSEATYESGFVIDKFPISRPNLTFSTLTVSNMSPEDSSIYLCSVGQDEAFFGQGTRLTVV.

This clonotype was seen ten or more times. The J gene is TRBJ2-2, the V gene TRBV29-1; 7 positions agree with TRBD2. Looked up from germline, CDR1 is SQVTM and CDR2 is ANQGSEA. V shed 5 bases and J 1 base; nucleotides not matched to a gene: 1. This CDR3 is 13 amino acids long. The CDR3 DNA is TGCAGCGTTCTAGCGGAGAACACCGGGGAGCTGTTTTTT. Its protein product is CSVLAENTGELFF.

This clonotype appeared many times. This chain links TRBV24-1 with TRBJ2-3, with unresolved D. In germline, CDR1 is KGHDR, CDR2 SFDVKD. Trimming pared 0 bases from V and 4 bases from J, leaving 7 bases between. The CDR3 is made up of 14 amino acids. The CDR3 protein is CATSDLWAADTQYF. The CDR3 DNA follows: TGTGCCACCAGTGATTTGTGGGCAGCAGATACGCAGTATTTT.

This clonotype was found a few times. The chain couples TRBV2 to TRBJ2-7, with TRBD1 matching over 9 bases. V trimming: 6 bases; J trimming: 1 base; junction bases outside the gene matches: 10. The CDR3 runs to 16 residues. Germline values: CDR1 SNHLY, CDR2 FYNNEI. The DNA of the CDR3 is TGTGCCAGCAGCCCGACTCGGGACAGGGTTTCCTACGAGCAGTACTTC. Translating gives CASSPTRDRVSYEQYF.

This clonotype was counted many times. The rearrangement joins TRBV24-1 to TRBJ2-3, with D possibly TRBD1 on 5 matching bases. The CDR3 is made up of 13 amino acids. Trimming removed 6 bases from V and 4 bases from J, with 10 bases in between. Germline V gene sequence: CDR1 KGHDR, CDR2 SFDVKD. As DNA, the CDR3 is TGTGCCACCAGTCCCTCAGGGCCAGATACGCAGTATTTT. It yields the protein CATSPSGPDTQYF.

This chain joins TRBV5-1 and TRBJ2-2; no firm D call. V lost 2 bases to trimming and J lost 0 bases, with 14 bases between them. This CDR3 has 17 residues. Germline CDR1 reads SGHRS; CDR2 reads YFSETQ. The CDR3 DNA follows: TGCGCCAGCAGCTTTAACCTCGTGCTGACGAACACCGGGGAGCTGTTTTTT. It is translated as CASSFNLVLTNTGELFF.